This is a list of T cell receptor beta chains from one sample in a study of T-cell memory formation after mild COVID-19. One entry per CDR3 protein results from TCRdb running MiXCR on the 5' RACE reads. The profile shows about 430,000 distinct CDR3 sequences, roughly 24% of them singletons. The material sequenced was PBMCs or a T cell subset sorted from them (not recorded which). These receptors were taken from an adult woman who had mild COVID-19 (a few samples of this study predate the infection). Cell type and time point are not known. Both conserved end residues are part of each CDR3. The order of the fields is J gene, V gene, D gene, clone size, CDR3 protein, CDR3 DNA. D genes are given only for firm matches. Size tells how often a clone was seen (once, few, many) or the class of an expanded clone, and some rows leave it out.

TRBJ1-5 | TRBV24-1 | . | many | CATSDSGRGIGNQPQHF | TGTGCCACCAGTGATAGTGGCAGGGGTATAGGCAATCAGCCCCAGCATTTT
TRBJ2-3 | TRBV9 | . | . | CASSVVGGSTDTQYF | TGTGCCAGCAGCGTAGTGGGGGGAAGCACAGATACGCAGTATTTT
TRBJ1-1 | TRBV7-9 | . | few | CASSLAARGNTEAFF | TGTGCCAGCAGCTTAGCCGCCAGGGGTAACACTGAAGCTTTCTTT
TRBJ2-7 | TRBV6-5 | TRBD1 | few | CASRLLRDSYEQYF | TGTGCCAGTAGATTATTGAGGGACAGCTACGAGCAGTACTTC
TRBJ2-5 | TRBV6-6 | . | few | CASSYSENVAGETQYF | TGTGCCAGCAGTTACTCGGAAAATGTGGCGGGGGAGACCCAGTACTTC
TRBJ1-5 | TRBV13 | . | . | CASSLGDGSNQPQHF | TGTGCCAGCAGCTTAGGGGACGGTAGCAATCAGCCCCAGCATTTT
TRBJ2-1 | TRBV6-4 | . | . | CASSPGPTYNEQFF | TGTGCCAGCAGTCCAGGGCCTACCTACAATGAGCAGTTCTTC
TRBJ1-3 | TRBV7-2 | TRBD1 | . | CASRDRVSGNTIYF | TGTGCCAGCAGGGACAGGGTTTCCGGAAACACCATATATTTT
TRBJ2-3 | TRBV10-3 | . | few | CAIRARTTDTQYF | TGTGCCATCAGGGCAAGAACCACAGATACGCAGTATTTT
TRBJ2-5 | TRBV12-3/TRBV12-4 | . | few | CASSFHSGMAETQYF | TGTGCCAGCAGTTTCCATAGCGGAATGGCGGAGACCCAGTACTTC
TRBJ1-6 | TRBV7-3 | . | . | CASSLGQGRSPLHF | TGTGCCAGCAGCTTAGGGCAGGGGAGATCACCCCTCCACTTT
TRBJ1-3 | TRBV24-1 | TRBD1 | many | CATSDSRTGLSGNTIYF | TGTGCCACCAGTGATTCAAGGACAGGCCTCTCTGGAAACACCATATATTTT
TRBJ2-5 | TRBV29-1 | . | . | CSVEWAGYQETQYF | TGCAGCGTTGAGTGGGCCGGGTACCAAGAGACCCAGTACTTC
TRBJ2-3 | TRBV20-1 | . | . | CSGRLETDTQYF | TGCAGTGGGAGGCTAGAGACAGATACGCAGTATTTT
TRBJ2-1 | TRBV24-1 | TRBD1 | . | CATSDLGTGRGEQFF | TGTGCCACCAGTGATTTGGGGACAGGCAGGGGTGAGCAGTTCTTC
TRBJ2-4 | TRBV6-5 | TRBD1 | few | CASSWTGGQDIQYF | TGTGCCAGCAGTTGGACAGGTGGTCAAGACATTCAGTACTTC
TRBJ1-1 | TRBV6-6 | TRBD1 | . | CASSYAGGLEAFF | TGTGCCAGCAGTTACGCAGGGGGCTTAGAAGCTTTCTTT
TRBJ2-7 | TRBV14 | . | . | CASSQVGSRSHYEQYF | TGTGCCAGCAGCCAGGTGGGCAGCCGCAGCCACTACGAGCAGTACTTC
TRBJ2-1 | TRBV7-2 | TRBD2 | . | CASLVGGLAVDNEQFF | TGTGCCAGCTTGGTTGGCGGGCTAGCGGTTGATAATGAGCAGTTCTTC
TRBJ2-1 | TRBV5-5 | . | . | CASSLTGEDYNEQFF | TGTGCCAGCAGCTTGACAGGGGAGGACTACAATGAGCAGTTCTTC
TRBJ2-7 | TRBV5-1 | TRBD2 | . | CASSAVAGAYEQYF | TGCGCCAGCAGCGCCGTGGCGGGGGCCTACGAGCAGTACTTC
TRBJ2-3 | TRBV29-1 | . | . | CSAQPKRGTDTQYF | TGCAGCGCCCAACCCAAGCGGGGCACAGATACGCAGTATTTT
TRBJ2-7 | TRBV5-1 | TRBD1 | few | CASSLAGFVGTGIDEQYF | TGCGCCAGCAGCTTGGCCGGTTTTGTCGGGACAGGGATAGACGAGCAGTACTTC
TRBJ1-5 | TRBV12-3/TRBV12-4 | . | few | CASSFGGWGNQPQHF | TGTGCCAGCAGTTTTGGGGGTTGGGGCAATCAGCCCCAGCATTTT
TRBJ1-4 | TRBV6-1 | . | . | CASSEWREKLFF | TGTGCCAGCAGTGAATGGAGAGAAAAACTGTTTTTT
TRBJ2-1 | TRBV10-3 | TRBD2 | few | CAISESSGTSGDNEQFF | TGTGCCATCAGTGAGTCGAGTGGTACTAGCGGAGACAATGAGCAGTTCTTC
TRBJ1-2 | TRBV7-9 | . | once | CASSLVTGRTNYGYTF | TGTGCCAGCAGCTTGGTGACTGGCAGGACAAACTATGGCTACACCTTC
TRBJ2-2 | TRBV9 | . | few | CASSGTTGTGELFF | TGTGCCAGCTCCGGGACAACGGGTACCGGGGAGCTGTTTTTT
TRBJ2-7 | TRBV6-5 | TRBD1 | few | CASSYLDRGPPYEQYF | TGTGCCAGCAGTTACTTGGACAGGGGACCCCCCTACGAGCAGTACTTC
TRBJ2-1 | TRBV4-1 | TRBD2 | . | CASSPRSGGHNEQFF | TGCGCCAGCAGCCCCAGGAGCGGGGGGCACAATGAGCAGTTCTTC
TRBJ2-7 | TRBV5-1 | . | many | CASSLVPTGLSYEQYF | TGCGCCAGCAGCTTGGTCCCAACAGGGTTGTCCTACGAGCAGTACTTC
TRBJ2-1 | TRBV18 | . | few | CASSPMTIPGYNEQFF | TGTGCCAGCTCACCGATGACGATACCGGGCTACAATGAGCAGTTCTTC
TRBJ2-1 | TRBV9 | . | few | CASSVGDYLAGNEQFF | TGTGCCAGCAGCGTAGGAGATTATCTTGCGGGTAATGAGCAGTTCTTC
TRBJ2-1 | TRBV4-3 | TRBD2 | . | CASSQDIGSGSIVYEQFF | TGCGCCAGCAGCCAAGATATAGGTAGCGGGAGTATTGTCTATGAGCAGTTCTTC
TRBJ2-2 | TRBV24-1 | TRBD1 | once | CATNRDRDTGELFF | TGTGCCACCAACCGGGACAGGGACACCGGGGAGCTGTTTTTT
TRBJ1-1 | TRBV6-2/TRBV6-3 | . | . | CASSYHPGHLNTEAFF | TGTGCCAGCAGTTATCATCCGGGACACCTGAACACTGAAGCTTTCTTT
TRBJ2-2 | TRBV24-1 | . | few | CATSDVGAGELFF | TGTGCCACCAGTGATGTGGGAGCCGGGGAGCTGTTTTTT
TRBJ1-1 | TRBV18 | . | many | CASSLDRKNTEAFF | TGTGCCAGCTCACTGGACAGAAAGAACACTGAAGCTTTCTTT
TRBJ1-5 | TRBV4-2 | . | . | CASSQEGKGGGPQHF | TGTGCCAGCAGCCAAGAGGGGAAGGGAGGAGGGCCCCAGCATTTT
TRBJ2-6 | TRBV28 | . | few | CASRGAGANVLTF | TGTGCCAGCAGGGGGGCTGGGGCCAACGTCCTGACTTTC
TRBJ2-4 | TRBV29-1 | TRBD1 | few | CSVQGQGKIAKNIQYF | TGCAGCGTTCAGGGACAGGGGAAGATAGCCAAAAACATTCAGTACTTC
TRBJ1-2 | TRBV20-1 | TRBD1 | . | CSALPGTGGSGYGYTF | TGCAGTGCTCTACCCGGGACAGGGGGCAGTGGCTATGGCTACACCTTC
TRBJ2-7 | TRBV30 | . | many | CAWNQGTVSYEQYF | TGTGCCTGGAATCAGGGGACGGTATCCTACGAGCAGTACTTC
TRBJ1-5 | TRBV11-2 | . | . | CATMDETERSNQPQHF | TGTGCCACCATGGACGAGACGGAGAGATCCAATCAGCCCCAGCATTTT
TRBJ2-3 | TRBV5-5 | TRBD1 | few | CASSLGFDRGNTQYF | TGTGCCAGCAGCTTGGGCTTCGACAGGGGAAATACGCAGTATTTT
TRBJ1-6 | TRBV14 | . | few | CASSLSHSGDSPLHF | TGTGCCAGCAGCCTCTCACATTCGGGAGATTCACCCCTCCACTTT
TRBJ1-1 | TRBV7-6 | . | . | CASSKDGMNTEAFF | TGTGCCAGCAGCAAGGACGGAATGAACACTGAAGCTTTCTTT
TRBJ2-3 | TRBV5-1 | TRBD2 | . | CASSLAVRVAGDLDTQYF | TGCGCCAGCAGCTTGGCCGTGCGGGTAGCGGGAGATTTAGATACGCAGTATTTT